Listed below are T cell receptor beta chains from one sample, sequenced in a study of beta chain features in type 1 diabetes. Only in-frame clones appear in the TCRdb table, and some are missing; sequencing was by immunoSEQ multiplex PCR. The sample has just over 600,000 clones, around 15% seen once. Sequencing input: naive CD4+ T cells from blood. These receptors originate from a man aged 18 to 30 in good health. The CDR3 runs from the conserved cysteine through the conserved F or W. A D gene is named only where the DNA matches it firmly. Not all rows give a size; the values are once, few, many and, for expanded clones, a class.

TRBV25-1	-	TRBJ2-2	TRBD1	TGTGCCAGCAGTAAGAGGGACAGGGGCACCGGGGAGCTGTTTTTT	CASSKRDRGTGELFF
TRBV18	-	TRBJ2-7	-	TGTGCCAGCTCACCAGCCCTCTCCTACGAGCAGTACTTC	CASSPALSYEQYF
TRBV10-3	-	TRBJ1-1	-	TGTGCCATCGGACACATGAACACTGAAGCTTTCTTT	CAIGHMNTEAFF
TRBV4-3	-	TRBJ2-2	-	TGCGCCAGCAGCCCTAGGGGCGCGGGGGAGCTGTTTTTT	CASSPRGAGELFF
TRBV9	-	TRBJ1-2	-	TGTGCCAGCAGCGTACGGACGGACTATGGCTACACCTTC	CASSVRTDYGYTF
TRBV6-6	few	TRBJ1-2	TRBD1	TGTGCCAGCAGTGACTCCACCCGACAGGGGAGCTATGGCTACACCTTC	CASSDSTRQGSYGYTF
TRBV4-1	-	TRBJ2-1	-	TGCGCCAGCAGCCAAGATAAGAAGTTACCTGAGCAGTTCTTC	CASSQDKKLPEQFF
TRBV15	-	TRBJ1-1	-	TGTGCCACCAGCAGAGTATCTGAAGCTTTCTTT	CATSRVSEAFF
TRBV5-4	-	TRBJ2-3	-	TGTGCCAGCAGCTCTGGACAGACAAGCACAGATACGCAGTATTTT	CASSSGQTSTDTQYF
TRBV7-9	many	TRBJ2-3	-	TGTGCCAGCAGCTTAGCGCAGCCCAGCACAGATACGCAGTATTTT	CASSLAQPSTDTQYF
TRBV28	-	TRBJ1-4	-	TGTGCCAGCATCCGAGGGGGTGATGAAAAACTGTTTTTT	CASIRGGDEKLFF
TRBV2	-	TRBJ1-5	-	TGTGCCAGCAGTGAGAGGGGGTTTAGCAATCAGCCCCAGCATTTT	CASSERGFSNQPQHF
TRBV20-1	few	TRBJ1-2	-	TGCAGTGCTGCCCCAGCGGTAGTCTACACCTTC	CSAAPAVVYTF
TRBV30	-	TRBJ1-1	-	TGTGCCTGGAATCTAGAACTCCTAAACACTGAAGCTTTCTTT	CAWNLELLNTEAFF
TRBV7-2	few	TRBJ2-7	TRBD1	TGTGCCAGCAGCTTAGATGGACAGGGTGCCTACGAGCAGTACTTC	CASSLDGQGAYEQYF
TRBV7-9	-	TRBJ1-1	TRBD1	TGTGCCAGCAGCTTAGGGACAGGTGGTGGGGAATCGAACACTGAAGCTTTCTTT	CASSLGTGGGESNTEAFF
TRBV7-9	-	TRBJ1-2	TRBD1	TGTGCCAGCAGCTTTTCGGACAGGGGTAATGGCTACACCTTC	CASSFSDRGNGYTF
TRBV14	-	TRBJ1-2	-	TGTGCCAGCAGCCGAGGCGGAACAGGGTCAAAGGAGTACACCTTC	CASSRGGTGSKEYTF
TRBV4-2	-	TRBJ2-1	-	TGTGCCAGCAGCCAAGATACGGCATTCTCCTACAATGAGCAGTTCTTC	CASSQDTAFSYNEQFF
TRBV7-2	few	TRBJ2-5	-	TGTGCCAGCAGGCCACATAGCACGGACGGGGAGACCCAGTACTTC	CASRPHSTDGETQYF
TRBV6-4	few	TRBJ2-1	-	TGTGCCAGCAGTGACAGTAGGGTAAGGAATGAGCAGTTCTTC	CASSDSRVRNEQFF
TRBV4-1	few	TRBJ2-1	TRBD2	TGCGCCAGCAGCCAAGACCTCGCGGGAGCAAACTACAATGAGCAGTTCTTC	CASSQDLAGANYNEQFF
TRBV30	-	TRBJ1-6	-	TGTGCCTGGAATGGGGGGGGGAACCTCAATTCACCCCTCCACTTT	CAWNGGGNLNSPLHF
TRBV18	-	TRBJ1-1	-	TGTGCCAGCTCACCACCGTTCACTGAAGCTTTCTTT	CASSPPFTEAFF
TRBV29-1	few	TRBJ1-3	-	TGCAGCGCCACCGGGGGCTCTGGAAACACCATATATTTT	CSATGGSGNTIYF
TRBV5-8	few	TRBJ1-1	-	TGTGCCAGCAGCCCCCAGTACCTGAACACTGAAGCTTTCTTT	CASSPQYLNTEAFF
TRBV5-1	few	TRBJ2-3	-	TGCGCCAGCAGCTTGGAGACAGATACGCAGTATTTT	CASSLETDTQYF
TRBV5-1	-	TRBJ1-4	TRBD1	TGCGCCAGCCAACGACAGGGAATCCCTTCCAATGAAAAACTGTTTTTT	CASQRQGIPSNEKLFF
TRBV28	-	TRBJ2-7	-	TGTGCCAGCAGTTTCGTCGGCAGGGGTGCCTACGAGCAGTACTTC	CASSFVGRGAYEQYF
TRBV7-2	-	TRBJ2-1	-	TGTGCCAGCAGCTTAGAAAGGGGACCGGAGCAGTTCTTC	CASSLERGPEQFF
TRBV7-9	-	TRBJ1-3	TRBD1	TGTGCCAGCAGCTTAGGCAGGACAGGCCCTAACACCATATATTTT	CASSLGRTGPNTIYF
TRBV5-4	-	TRBJ2-7	TRBD2	TGTGCCAGCAGTCCGGAATCAGGGCTAGCGGGCTATTACGAGCAGTACTTC	CASSPESGLAGYYEQYF
TRBV6-6	few	TRBJ2-1	-	TGTGCCAGCAGTCAGGGCGCCGGCTATGAGCAGTTCTTC	CASSQGAGYEQFF
TRBV13	few	TRBJ2-3	-	TGTGCCAGCATCCGGTTACCCCGCACAGATACGCAGTATTTT	CASIRLPRTDTQYF
TRBV7-2	-	TRBJ2-1	TRBD2	TGTGCCAGCAGCTTAGGACTAGCGGGAGGGCATGAGCAGTTCTTC	CASSLGLAGGHEQFF
TRBV19	few	TRBJ2-1	-	TGTGCCAGTAGTAGGGGGACCTCCGAGCAGTTCTTC	CASSRGTSEQFF
TRBV9	few	TRBJ2-7	-	TGTGCCAGCAGCGAAACTACAGGGACCTACGAGCAGTACTTC	CASSETTGTYEQYF
TRBV6-6	-	TRBJ2-7	-	TGTGCCAGCAGTTATGGGCAGGGTCATAGGGGCTACGAGCAGTACTTC	CASSYGQGHRGYEQYF
TRBV9	few	TRBJ1-1	-	TGTGCCAGCAGCGCAGACCCCTCAGGGGAAGCTTTCTTT	CASSADPSGEAFF
TRBV21-1	few	TRBJ1-2	-	TGTGCCAGCAGCCCCGCCCATGGCTACACCTTC	CASSPAHGYTF
TRBV14	many	TRBJ2-6	TRBD2	TGTGCCAGCAGCCAATGGCTAGCGGGAACCTACTCTGGGGCCAACGTCCTGACTTTC	CASSQWLAGTYSGANVLTF